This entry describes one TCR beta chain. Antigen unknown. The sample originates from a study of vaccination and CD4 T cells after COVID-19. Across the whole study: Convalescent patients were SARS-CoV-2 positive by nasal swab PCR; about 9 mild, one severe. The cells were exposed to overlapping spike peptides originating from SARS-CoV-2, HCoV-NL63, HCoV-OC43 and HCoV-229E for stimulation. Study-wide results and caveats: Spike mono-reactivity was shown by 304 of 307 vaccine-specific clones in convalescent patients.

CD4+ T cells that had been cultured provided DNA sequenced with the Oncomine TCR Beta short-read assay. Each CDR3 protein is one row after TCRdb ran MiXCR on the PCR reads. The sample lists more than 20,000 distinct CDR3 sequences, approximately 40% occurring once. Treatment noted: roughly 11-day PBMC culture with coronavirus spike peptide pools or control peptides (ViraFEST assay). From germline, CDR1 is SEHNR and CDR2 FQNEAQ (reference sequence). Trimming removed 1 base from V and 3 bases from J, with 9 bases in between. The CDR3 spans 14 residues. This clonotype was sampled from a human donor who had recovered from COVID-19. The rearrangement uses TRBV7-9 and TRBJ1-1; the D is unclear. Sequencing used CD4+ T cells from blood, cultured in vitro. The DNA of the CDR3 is TGTGCCAGCAGCTTAGACAGAAGCCACACTGAAGCTTTCTTT. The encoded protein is CASSLDRSHTEAFF.